The sequence of this T cell receptor (beta chain) was determined in a study of shared clonotypes between healthy human individuals. As regards this clone: The antigen is unknown.

Sequenced by immunoSEQ multiplex PCR; TCRdb stores in-frame clones only, minus some. In the table there are millions of clones, approximately 93% of which are singletons. Germline values: CDR1 KGHSH, CDR2 LQKENI. This CDR3 contains 13 residues. V was pared by 0 bases and J by 5 bases, with 8 bases between. Study results and limitations: Relative to memory subsets, naive subsets generally showed larger estimated richness.

Sample: naive CD4+ T cells from PBMCs. Subset here: CD45RA+ positively selected. This chain uses TRBV18 with TRBJ2-7, with D tentatively TRBD1 (6 bases). The TCR originated in a man between 18 and 29 years old in good health. Some clones in this sample may be carry-over from other donors' samples. CDR3 in amino acids: CASSPPTGNEQYF. As DNA, the CDR3 is TGTGCCAGCTCACCACCGACAGGCAACGAGCAGTACTTC.